Below are 25 T cell receptor beta chains sequenced from a single sample in a study of OX40 agonist ivuxolimab in advanced cancers. The table came from immunoSEQ multiplex PCR; TCRdb's copy has only in-frame clones and leaves some out. The sample yields around 81,000 clones, about 80% seen once. The sample in question was CD4+ or CD8+ T cells sorted from blood, obtained in a trial of the OX40 agonist ivuxolimab. Receptor source: an adult with an advanced solid tumor such as melanoma, head and neck, liver or kidney cancer.

This chain links TRBV5-6 with TRBJ2-5, with 9 positions matching TRBD2. The junction had 5 bases not matched to a gene; V was cut back by 1 base and J by 7 bases. The CDR3 runs 14 residues. The germline V gene has CDR1 SGHDT and CDR2 YYEEEE. For the CDR3, the DNA is TGTGCCAGCAGCTTGACTAGCGGGCAGGCGACCCAGTACTTC. Protein product: CASSLTSGQATQYF.

This rearrangement joins TRBV21-1 to TRBJ2-2. TRBV21-1 is noted as a pseudogene. This CDR3 comprises 17 residues. CDR3 DNA: TGTGCCAGCATTCCCAGGGGGGGAGACGACAACACCGGGGAGCTGTTTTTT. It translates to CASIPRGGDDNTGELFF.

The rearrangement joins TRBV5-1 to TRBJ1-6; maybe TRBD1 (5 bases). The CDR3 runs 18 residues. The germline CDR1 and CDR2 sequences are SGHRS and YFSETQ. V dropped 3 bases and J dropped 0 bases, with 16 bases sitting between them. The CDR3 DNA sequence: TGCGCCAGCAGCTCGTCCGGGACTTTGAGCTCCTATAATTCACCCCTCCACTTT. Translated, it gives CASSSSGTLSSYNSPLHF.

The chain carries TRBV11-2 and TRBJ2-1; possibly TRBD1 or TRBD2 for D (6 bases each). Germline CDR1 and CDR2: SGHAT and FQNNGV. The CDR3 extends over 14 amino acids. The V end was cut by 1 base, the J end by 6 bases, with 10 bases between. In DNA, the CDR3 is TGTGCCAGCAGCTTAGGGGGGGCAAGCAATGAGCAGTTCTTC. It codes for CASSLGGASNEQFF.

The V gene is TRBV6-6, the J gene TRBJ1-1; no definite D call. The CDR3 is made up of 13 amino acids. V was pared by 5 bases and J by 2 bases, with 9 bases between. CDR1 is MNHNY, CDR2 SVGAGI, per germline (reference sequence). The CDR3 sequence: CASSSRENTEAFF. The CDR3 DNA reads as TGTGCCAGCAGTAGCCGGGAAAACACTGAAGCTTTCTTT.

The chain has TRBV6-4 and TRBJ1-5, with TRBD1 identical over 7 bases. This CDR3 spans 14 amino acids. CDR1 is MRHNA and CDR2 is SNTAGT in the germline V gene. Germline trimming cut 7 bases from V and 3 bases from J; bases unmatched to any gene: 6. The CDR3 region is CASTAGGDNQPQHF. CDR3 nucleotides: TGTGCCAGCACGGCAGGGGGGGACAATCAGCCCCAGCATTTT.

The V gene is TRBV13, the J gene TRBJ2-6; D gene unclear. Per germline, CDR1 PRHDT and CDR2 FYEKMQ (reference sequence). Between the trimmed V and J ends, which lost 4 bases and 4 bases, there was a span of 14 bases. This CDR3 has 16 amino acids. The CDR3 here is CASSSGLVGGANVLTF. The DNA of the CDR3 is TGTGCCAGCAGCTCCGGTCTCGTGGGCGGGGCCAACGTCCTGACTTTC. The full variable domain, in which reference TRBV13 and TRBJ2-6 provide the parts outside the CDR3, is AAGVIQSPRHLIKEKRETATLKCYPIPRHDTVYWYQQGPGQDPQFLISFYEKMQSDKGSIPDRFSAQQFSDYHSELNMSSLELGDSALYFCASSSGLVGGANVLTFGAGSRLTVL.

The chain is built from TRBV9 and TRBJ2-7; D call uncertain. This CDR3 region has 14 residues. V shed 0 bases and J shed 5 bases, with 12 bases lying between them. Germline CDR1 SGDLS, CDR2 YYNGEE. Here the CDR3 DNA reads TGTGCCAGCAGCGTAGCGGGCTTTCTGGACGAGCAGTACTTC. It translates to CASSVAGFLDEQYF.

The chain uses TRBV5-6 and TRBJ2-1, with D hard to call. This CDR3 has 17 amino acids. With 0 bases removed from V and 4 bases from J, the gap between germline ends came to 17 bases. In germline, CDR1 is SGHDT, CDR2 YYEEEE. The CDR3 DNA follows: TGTGCCAGCAGCTTGGCCACGATGAGTCCTAGATACAATGAGCAGTTCTTC. It yields the protein CASSLATMSPRYNEQFF.

This chain links TRBV6-1 with TRBJ2-2; D gene ambiguous. With 2 bases removed from V and 4 bases from J, the gap between germline ends came to 5 bases. Germline values: CDR1 MNHNS, CDR2 SASEGT. The CDR3 contains 13 residues. The CDR3 region has the DNA TGTGCCAGCAGTGAAACGGGCACCGGGGAGCTGTTTTTT. Translating it yields CASSETGTGELFF.

Regarding this clone: Additional DNA sequences in this sample encode the identical CDR3. The chain joins TRBV9 to TRBJ1-1, with D perhaps TRBD1 (6 bases). The CDR3 extends over 14 amino acids. V lost 0 bases and J lost 5, with 11 bases in between. CDR1 is SGDLS, CDR2 YYNGEE, per germline. The CDR3 bases are TGTGCCAGCAGCGTAGGGGGGGCTGGGACTGAAGCTTTCTTT. Translated, it gives CASSVGGAGTEAFF.

This clone has only a few counts. V gene TRBV19 combines with J gene TRBJ2-2; maybe TRBD2 (6 bases). The CDR3 spans 15 residues. CDR1 and CDR2 (germline): LNHDA, SQIVND (reference sequence). V dropped 8 bases and J dropped 6 bases, with 19 bases sitting between them. Here the CDR3 DNA reads TGTGCCAGTGACGGAGGAGGGGACGACGCCGGGGAGCTGTTTTTT. It encodes CASDGGGDDAGELFF.

The rearrangement uses TRBV7-2 and TRBJ2-5; D perhaps matches TRBD2 (6 bases). CDR1 SGHTA and CDR2 FQGNSA come from the germline V gene. With 4 bases removed from V and 2 bases from J, the gap between germline ends came to 8 bases. This CDR3 region has 13 residues. This chain's CDR3 is CASSYSGQETQYF. Here the CDR3 DNA reads TGTGCCAGCAGCTATAGCGGACAAGAGACCCAGTACTTC.

The V call is TRBV6-5, the J call TRBJ2-7; possible D gene TRBD2, 7 bases. Per germline, CDR1 MNHEY and CDR2 SVGAGI. The CDR3 is 14 residues long. With 5 bases removed from V and 2 bases from J, the gap between germline ends came to 13 bases. The CDR3 DNA is TGTGCCAGCAGTCCGACCGGGGGGCCCTACGAGCAGTACTTC. Translation: CASSPTGGPYEQYF.

This chain links TRBV19 with TRBJ2-2, with TRBD2 matching over 10 bases. Germline CDR1 reads LNHDA; CDR2 reads SQIVND (reference sequence). The CDR3 consists of 15 residues. The ends lost 3 bases at V and 7 bases at J; junction bases unmatched: 5. The CDR3 region has the DNA TGTGCCAGTAGTATCCTAGCGGGGGCTCTCGGGGAGCTGTTTTTT. It specifies CASSILAGALGELFF.

The chain uses TRBV7-9 and TRBJ1-4; 7 nucleotides agree with TRBD1. This CDR3 is built from 13 residues. The germline CDR1 and CDR2 sequences are SEHNR and FQNEAQ (reference sequence). V gave up 5 bases and J gave up 6 bases; unmatched junction bases: 3. CDR3 sequence reads: CASSPGTDEKLFF. The CDR3, as DNA: TGTGCCAGCAGCCCTGGGACAGATGAAAAACTGTTTTTT.

J is TRBJ2-1 and V is TRBV28; 7 positions agree with TRBD1. Germline CDR1 MDHEN, CDR2 SYDVKM. V trimming: 6 bases; J trimming: 2 bases; junction bases outside the gene matches: 13. This CDR3 has 17 amino acids. The CDR3 sequence is CASSPTTGTATYNEQFF. CDR3 sequence (DNA): TGTGCCAGCAGCCCAACTACCGGGACAGCGACCTACAATGAGCAGTTCTTC.

The CDR3: CASRRKGQSLYKQYV. Written as DNA, the CDR3 is TGTGCCAGCAGAAGAAAAGGACAGTCATTGTACAAGCAGTACGTC. The chain is built from TRBV6-1 and TRBJ2-7, with D perhaps TRBD1 (6 bases). Germline CDR1 reads MNHNS; CDR2 reads SASEGT. V lost 6 bases, J lost 8 bases, and 23 bases lay in between. The CDR3 covers 15 residues.

A single count supports this clone. It is unclear where the CDR3 begins or ends on the DNA, so no DNA is shown, and the CDR3 is as TCRdb lists it. The chain employs TRBV6-5 and TRBJ1-1. The germline gives CDR1 MNHEY, CDR2 SVGAGI. 14 amino acids form the CDR3, both terminal residues included. The CDR3 is CASSYTFGATEAFF.

The rearrangement joins TRBV14 to TRBJ2-1, with a weak D call TRBD2 (7 bases). V was shortened by 4 bases and J by 9 bases, with 16 bases between the two germline ends. This CDR3 contains 14 residues. CDR1 SGHDN and CDR2 FVKESK come from the germline V gene. CDR3 nucleotides: TGTGCCAGCAGCCTGGGCGGGGGCACAAGTGAGCAGTTCTTC. This codes for CASSLGGGTSEQFF.

The genes are TRBV28 and TRBJ1-1; 7 bases are shared with TRBD1. V lost 5 bases and J lost 1; bases outside the gene matches: 13. The CDR3 has 17 amino acids. Germline CDR1 reads MDHEN; CDR2 reads SYDVKM. CDR3 DNA: TGTGCCAGCAGTGAGAAGGGACAGATCTCACAGAACACTGAAGCTTTCTTT. Translated: CASSEKGQISQNTEAFF.

The CDR3 here is CASSLTGPGELFF. CDR3 DNA: TGTGCCAGCAGTTTAACAGGGCCCGGGGAGCTGTTTTTT. The gene calls are TRBV28 and TRBJ2-2, with a possible D match to TRBD1 (6 bases). Germline values: CDR1 MDHEN, CDR2 SYDVKM. Trimming took 2 bases from V and 6 from J, leaving 7 bases between them. This CDR3 region has 13 residues.

A few counts support this clone. In nucleotides, the CDR3 is TGTGCCAGCAGCTCCAGGGGGGGGTACTACGAGCAGTACTTC. It encodes CASSSRGGYYEQYF. This chain uses TRBV7-2 with TRBJ2-7, with D possibly being TRBD1 or TRBD2 (7 bases each). There are 14 residues in the CDR3. Trimming left V 4 bases short and J 3 bases short, with 13 bases between. The V gene's germline CDR1 is SGHTA and CDR2 FQGNSA.

This chain links TRBV19 with TRBJ2-2; D possibly matches TRBD1 or TRBD2 (5 bases each). CDR3 length: 16 amino acids. Trimming removed 5 bases from V and 0 bases from J, with 13 bases in between. Germline V gene lookup returns CDR1 LNHDA and CDR2 SQIVND (reference sequence). In DNA, the CDR3 is TGTGCCAGTAGTGACCTGGGACGGGCGAACACCGGGGAGCTGTTTTTT. Its translation is CASSDLGRANTGELFF.

The chain has TRBV5-8 and TRBJ2-1; D is unclear. Germline CDR1 and CDR2: SGHTS and YDEGEE. The V gene lost 0 bases and the J gene lost 5 bases, with 12 bases spanning the gap. The CDR3 contains 15 residues. In nucleotides, the CDR3 is TGTGCCAGCAGCTTGGAAGGGAAGTTGGACAATGAGCAGTTCTTC. It codes for CASSLEGKLDNEQFF.